The 16 T cell receptor beta chains listed next were all sequenced from one sample in a study of T-cell memory formation after mild COVID-19. TCRdb processed the 5' RACE reads anew with MiXCR; each CDR3 protein has one entry. Of approximately 560,000 distinct CDR3 sequences in the sample, 17% are singletons; the top ten hold roughly 7.8%. Sequenced input: PBMCs or a T cell subset sorted from them (not recorded which). The receptors derive from an adult woman who had mild COVID-19 (a few samples of this study predate the infection). Cell type and time point are not known.

The chain employs TRBV25-1 and TRBJ2-7, with 9 bases that match TRBD1. Germline V lookup: CDR1 MGHDK, CDR2 SYGVNS. The CDR3 is made up of 14 amino acids. V gave up 8 bases and J gave up 5 bases; unmatched junction bases: 10. The CDR3 spells CASEGQGFGNEQYF. In nucleotides, the CDR3 is TGTGCCAGCGAGGGACAGGGTTTCGGGAACGAGCAGTACTTC.

The rearrangement joins TRBV19 to TRBJ1-2, with TRBD1 identical over 7 bases. Looked up from germline, CDR1 is LNHDA and CDR2 is SQIVND (reference sequence). The CDR3 loop spans 15 amino acids. V shed 2 bases, J shed 7 bases, and the junction held 10 bases outside the gene matches. CDR3 region: CASSIFRDSSLGYTF. DNA for the CDR3: TGTGCCAGTAGTATATTCCGGGACAGCTCTCTTGGCTACACCTTC.

In its sample, this clonotype was seen a few times. The rearrangement joins TRBV20-1 to TRBJ2-7, with 9 positions matching TRBD2. The CDR3 has 16 residues. Germline values: CDR1 DFQATT, CDR2 SNEGSKA (reference sequence). Trimming took 0 bases from V and 4 from J; bases not matched to a gene: 10. Written as DNA, the CDR3 is TGCAGTGCTAGAGATACGAGGCGGGGGGGCCGTTACGAGCAGTACTTC. Translating gives CSARDTRRGGRYEQYF.

The genes are TRBV5-5 and TRBJ2-3; D perhaps matches TRBD2 (6 bases). The V and J ends lost 4 bases and 2 bases respectively, with 14 bases between them. CDR1 is SGHKS, CDR2 YYEKEE, per germline (reference sequence). The CDR3 has 15 residues. This chain's CDR3 is CASSPGDFPTDTQYF. In nucleotides, the CDR3 is TGTGCCAGCAGCCCGGGGGACTTTCCCACAGATACGCAGTATTTT.

The chain employs TRBV7-6 and TRBJ2-7; D may be TRBD2 (5 bases). The germline V gene has CDR1 SGHVS and CDR2 FNYEAQ. Trimming removed 5 bases from V and 2 bases from J, with 16 bases in between. The CDR3 extends over 15 amino acids. The DNA for the CDR3 is TGTGCCAGCAGCCCCATCCCCCGGGATCCCTACGAGCAGTACTTC. This codes for CASSPIPRDPYEQYF.

This chain joins TRBV24-1 and TRBJ1-5; D uncertain. The CDR3 is 14 amino acids. CDR1 and CDR2 (germline): KGHDR, SFDVKD. Trimming removed 9 bases from V and 0 bases from J, with 11 bases in between. Here the CDR3 DNA reads TGTGCCACCGGCTGGGCGGATAGCAATCAGCCCCAGCATTTT. As protein: CATGWADSNQPQHF.

The rearrangement links TRBV19 to TRBJ1-5, with D unclear. CDR3 size: 13 residues. Germline values: CDR1 LNHDA, CDR2 SQIVND (reference sequence). Trimming took off 5 bases at V and 5 bases at J, with 10 bases between the two ends. The CDR3 protein is CASSAGPYQPQHF. In DNA, the CDR3 is TGTGCCAGTAGTGCCGGGCCTTATCAGCCCCAGCATTTT.

This chain connects TRBV5-1 to TRBJ2-5; perhaps TRBD1 as D (5 bases). This CDR3 is 13 amino acids long. V shed 2 bases and J shed 1 base, with 6 bases lying between them. Germline V gene data show CDR1 as SGHRS and CDR2 as YFSETQ. CDR3 protein: CASSFRVQETQYF. CDR3 nucleotides: TGCGCCAGCAGCTTCAGGGTCCAAGAGACCCAGTACTTC.

There are a few counts of this clonotype. The chain uses TRBV6-2 or TRBV6-3 and TRBJ2-1; D may be TRBD2 (6 bases). This CDR3 comprises 17 residues. Germline V gives CDR1 MNHEY, CDR2 SVGEGT. The V end was cut by 6 bases, the J end by 0 bases, with 18 bases between. CDR3 DNA sequence: TGTGCCAGCAGCCCCGGGACTCTTTCTCTCTCCTACAATGAGCAGTTCTTC. This sequence encodes CASSPGTLSLSYNEQFF.

The genes are TRBV5-1 and TRBJ1-2, with D hard to call. The CDR3 consists of 14 residues. Germline assignment: CDR1 SGHRS and CDR2 YFSETQ. V lost 2 bases and J lost 2, with 10 bases in between. CDR3 DNA sequence: TGCGCCAGCAGCTTAATGGATGGAAACTATGGCTACACCTTC. The encoded protein is CASSLMDGNYGYTF.

A few counts support this clonotype. V is TRBV29-1 and J is TRBJ2-3; D may correspond to TRBD1 or TRBD2 (5 bases each). Germline V gene data show CDR1 as SQVTM and CDR2 as ANQGSEA. This CDR3 is 13 amino acids long. Trimming pared 7 bases from V and 1 base from J, leaving 12 bases between. The CDR3 region has the DNA TGCAGCGGGATACTAGGGGGCACAGATACGCAGTATTTT. It is translated as CSGILGGTDTQYF.

This clonotype turned up a few times. This rearrangement joins TRBV20-1 to TRBJ2-1; the D call may be TRBD1 or TRBD2 (5 bases each). Germline V gives CDR1 DFQATT, CDR2 SNEGSKA (reference sequence). V gave up 6 bases and J gave up 7 bases, with 25 bases separating them. The CDR3 covers 16 residues. CDR3 nucleotide sequence: TGCAGTGCCAAAGGGGTCAGCACTCACAGAGGGAATGAGCAGTTCTTC. Amino acids: CSAKGVSTHRGNEQFF.

The V gene is TRBV20-1, the J gene TRBJ1-2; no reliable D call. CDR1 and CDR2 from the germline V gene are DFQATT and SNEGSKA (reference sequence). V lost 5 bases and J lost 4, with 20 bases in between. The CDR3 has 15 residues. The DNA of the CDR3 is TGCAGTGCTGGAGCAGGACCGTTAGGAGCCTATGGCTACACCTTC. This sequence encodes CSAGAGPLGAYGYTF.

V is TRBV12-3 or TRBV12-4 and J is TRBJ1-5, with unresolved D. The V end lost 4 bases, the J end lost 7 bases, and 14 bases lay between the germline ends. CDR3 length: 14 residues. The CDR3 region is CASSYSVGAQPQHF. The DNA for the CDR3 is TGTGCCAGCAGTTACAGTGTAGGCGCGCAGCCCCAGCATTTT.

This clonotype occurred a few times. The chain recombines TRBV5-1 with TRBJ2-5; D could derive from TRBD1 or TRBD2 (5 bases each). The length of the CDR3 is 17 residues. V was shortened by 0 bases and J by 1 base, with 16 bases between the two germline ends. Germline V gene sequence: CDR1 SGHRS, CDR2 YFSETQ. CDR3 residues: CASSLAFSGSFQETQYF. In nucleotides, the CDR3 is TGCGCCAGCAGCTTGGCCTTCTCAGGGAGTTTCCAAGAGACCCAGTACTTC.

This clonotype was seen many times. V is TRBV12-3 or TRBV12-4 and J is TRBJ1-4; D possibly corresponds to TRBD1 (5 bases). Between the trimmed V and J ends, which lost 4 bases and 10 bases, there was a span of 13 bases. This CDR3 is built from 13 residues. In DNA, the CDR3 is TGTGCCAGCAGTTCCGGGGGACTGGGAAAACTGTTTTTT. This sequence encodes CASSSGGLGKLFF.